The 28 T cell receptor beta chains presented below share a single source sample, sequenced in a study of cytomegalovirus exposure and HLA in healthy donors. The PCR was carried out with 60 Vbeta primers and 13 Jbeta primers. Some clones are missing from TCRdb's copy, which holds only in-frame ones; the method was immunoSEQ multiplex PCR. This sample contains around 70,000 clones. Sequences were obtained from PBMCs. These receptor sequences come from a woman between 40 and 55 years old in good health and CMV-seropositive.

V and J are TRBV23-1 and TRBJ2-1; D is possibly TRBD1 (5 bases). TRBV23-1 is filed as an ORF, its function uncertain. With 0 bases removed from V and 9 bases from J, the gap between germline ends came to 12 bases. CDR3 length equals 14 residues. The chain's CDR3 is CASSQSILGLEQFF. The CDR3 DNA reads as TGCGCCAGCAGTCAATCGATCTTGGGGCTTGAGCAGTTCTTC.

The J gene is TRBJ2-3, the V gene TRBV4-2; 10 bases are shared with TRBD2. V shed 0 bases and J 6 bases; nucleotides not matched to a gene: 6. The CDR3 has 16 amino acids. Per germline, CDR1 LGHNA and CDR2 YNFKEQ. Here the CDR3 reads CASSQDPGSGGDTQYF. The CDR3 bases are TGTGCCAGCAGCCAAGATCCGGGTAGCGGGGGGGATACGCAGTATTTT.

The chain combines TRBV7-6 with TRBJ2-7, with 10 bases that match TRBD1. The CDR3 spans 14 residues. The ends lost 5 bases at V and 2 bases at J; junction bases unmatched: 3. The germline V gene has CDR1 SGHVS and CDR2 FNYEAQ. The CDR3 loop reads CASSRGTGAYEQYF. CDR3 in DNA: TGTGCCAGCAGCAGAGGGACAGGGGCCTACGAGCAGTACTTC.

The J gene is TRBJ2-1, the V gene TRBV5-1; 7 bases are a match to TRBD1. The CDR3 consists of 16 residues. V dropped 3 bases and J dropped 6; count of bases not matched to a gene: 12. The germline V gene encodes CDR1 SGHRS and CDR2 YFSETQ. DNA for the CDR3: TGCGCCAGCAGCTCATACCGAGGACAGGAGACCAATGAGCAGTTCTTC. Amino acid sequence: CASSSYRGQETNEQFF.

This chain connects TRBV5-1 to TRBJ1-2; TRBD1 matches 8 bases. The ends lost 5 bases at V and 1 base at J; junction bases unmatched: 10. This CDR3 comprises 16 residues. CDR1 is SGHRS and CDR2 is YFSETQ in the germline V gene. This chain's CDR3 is CASRPRGTGDNYGYTF. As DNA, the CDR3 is TGCGCCAGCAGACCTCGAGGGACAGGAGATAACTATGGCTACACCTTC.

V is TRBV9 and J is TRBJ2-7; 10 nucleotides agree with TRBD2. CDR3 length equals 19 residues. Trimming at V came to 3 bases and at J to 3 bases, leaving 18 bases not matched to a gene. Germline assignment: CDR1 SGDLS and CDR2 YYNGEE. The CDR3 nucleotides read TGTGCCAGCAGCGCTGCCGGGGTAGGGCTAGCGGGAGACGGCTACGAGCAGTACTTC. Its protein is CASSAAGVGLAGDGYEQYF.

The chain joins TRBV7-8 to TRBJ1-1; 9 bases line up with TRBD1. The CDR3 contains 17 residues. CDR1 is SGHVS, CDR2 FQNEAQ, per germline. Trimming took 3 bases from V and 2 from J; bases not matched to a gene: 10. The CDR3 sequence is CASSFQRYRGQNTEAFF. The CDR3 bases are TGTGCCAGCAGCTTTCAGAGGTACAGGGGGCAAAACACTGAAGCTTTCTTT.

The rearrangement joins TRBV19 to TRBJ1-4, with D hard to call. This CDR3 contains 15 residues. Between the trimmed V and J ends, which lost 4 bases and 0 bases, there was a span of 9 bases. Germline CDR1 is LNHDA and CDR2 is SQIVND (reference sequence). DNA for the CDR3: TGTGCCAGTAGTAGAAGAGCTGCAACTAATGAAAAACTGTTTTTT. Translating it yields CASSRRAATNEKLFF. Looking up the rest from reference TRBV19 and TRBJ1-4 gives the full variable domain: DGGITQSPKYLFRKEGQNVTLSCEQNLNHDAMYWYRQDPGQGLRLIYYSQIVNDFQKGDIAEGYSVSREKKESFPLTVTSAQKNPTAFYLCASSRRAATNEKLFFGSGTQLSVL.

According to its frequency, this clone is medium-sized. CDR3 amino acids: CASSPPTGMVTEAFF. The CDR3 DNA reads as TGTGCCAGCAGTCCCCCGACAGGTATGGTCACTGAAGCTTTCTTT. The V and J genes are TRBV9 and TRBJ1-1; possible D gene TRBD1, 6 bases. Trimming took off 5 bases at V and 4 bases at J, with 18 bases between the two ends. From germline, CDR1 is SGDLS and CDR2 YYNGEE. CDR3 length: 15 amino acids.

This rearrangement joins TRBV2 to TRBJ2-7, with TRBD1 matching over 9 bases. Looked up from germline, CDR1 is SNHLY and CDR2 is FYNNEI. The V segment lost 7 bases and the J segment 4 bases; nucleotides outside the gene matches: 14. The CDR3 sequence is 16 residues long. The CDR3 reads CASIYPRTGDPYEQYF. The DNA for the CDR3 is TGTGCCAGCATTTACCCACGGACAGGGGACCCGTACGAGCAGTACTTC.

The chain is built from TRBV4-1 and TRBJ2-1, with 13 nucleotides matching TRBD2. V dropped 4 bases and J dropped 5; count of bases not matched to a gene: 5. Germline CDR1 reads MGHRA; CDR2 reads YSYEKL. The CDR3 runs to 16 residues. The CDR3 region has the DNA TGCGCCAGCAGCCGGAGGACTAGCGGGAGCAACAATGAGCAGTTCTTC. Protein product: CASSRRTSGSNNEQFF.

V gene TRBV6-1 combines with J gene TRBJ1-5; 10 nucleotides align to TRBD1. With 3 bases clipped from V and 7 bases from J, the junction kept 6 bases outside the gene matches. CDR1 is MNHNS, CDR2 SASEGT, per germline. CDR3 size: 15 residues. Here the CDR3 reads CASSDGTGVGQPQHF. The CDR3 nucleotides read TGTGCCAGCAGTGATGGGACAGGGGTAGGGCAGCCCCAGCATTTT.

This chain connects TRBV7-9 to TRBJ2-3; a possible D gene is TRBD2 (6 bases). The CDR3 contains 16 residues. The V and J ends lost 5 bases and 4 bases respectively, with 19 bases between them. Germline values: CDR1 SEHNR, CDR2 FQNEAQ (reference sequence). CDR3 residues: CASSAPLGRDSDTQYF. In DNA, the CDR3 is TGTGCCAGCAGCGCTCCTTTGGGGCGGGACTCAGATACGCAGTATTTT.

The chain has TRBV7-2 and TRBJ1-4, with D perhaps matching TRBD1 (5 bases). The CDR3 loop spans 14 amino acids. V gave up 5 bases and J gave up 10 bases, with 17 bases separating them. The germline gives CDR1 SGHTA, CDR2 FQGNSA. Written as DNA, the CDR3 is TGTGCCAGCAGCCCTGGGACGGGAGAGGGAAAACTGTTTTTT. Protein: CASSPGTGEGKLFF. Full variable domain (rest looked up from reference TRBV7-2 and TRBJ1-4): GAGVSQSPSNKVTEKGKDVELRCDPISGHTALYWYRQSLGQGLEFLIYFQGNSAPDKSGLPSDRFSAERTGGSVSTLTIQRTQQEDSAVYLCASSPGTGEGKLFFGSGTQLSVL.

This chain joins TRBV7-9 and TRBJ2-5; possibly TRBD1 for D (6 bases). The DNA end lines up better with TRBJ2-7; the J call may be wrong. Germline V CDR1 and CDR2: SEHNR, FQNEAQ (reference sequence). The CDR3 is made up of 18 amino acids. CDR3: CASSFQGNRRQTIYEQYF. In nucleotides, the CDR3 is TGTGCCAGCAGCTTCCAGGGGAACAGGCGACAAACAATTTACGAGCAGTACTTC.

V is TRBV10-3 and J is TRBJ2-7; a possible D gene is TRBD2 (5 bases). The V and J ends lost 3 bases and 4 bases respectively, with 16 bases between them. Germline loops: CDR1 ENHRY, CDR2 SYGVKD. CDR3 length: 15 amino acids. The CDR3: CAISEDYPAEYEQYF. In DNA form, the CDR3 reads TGTGCCATCAGTGAAGACTACCCGGCAGAATACGAGCAGTACTTC.

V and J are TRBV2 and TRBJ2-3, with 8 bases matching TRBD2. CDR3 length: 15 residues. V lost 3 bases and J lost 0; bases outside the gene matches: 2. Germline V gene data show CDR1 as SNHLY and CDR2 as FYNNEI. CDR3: CASSDSGTSTDTQYF. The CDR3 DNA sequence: TGTGCCAGCAGTGATAGCGGGACTAGCACAGATACGCAGTATTTT.

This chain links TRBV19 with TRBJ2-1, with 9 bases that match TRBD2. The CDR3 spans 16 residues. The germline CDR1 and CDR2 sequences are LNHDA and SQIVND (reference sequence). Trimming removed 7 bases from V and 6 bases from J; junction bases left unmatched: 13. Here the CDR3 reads CASNPQASGTPNEQFF. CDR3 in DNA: TGTGCCAGTAATCCCCAAGCTAGCGGGACTCCCAATGAGCAGTTCTTC.

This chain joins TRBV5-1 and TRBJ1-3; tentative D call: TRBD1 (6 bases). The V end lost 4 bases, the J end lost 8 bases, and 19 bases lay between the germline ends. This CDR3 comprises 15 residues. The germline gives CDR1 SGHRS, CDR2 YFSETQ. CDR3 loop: CASSQNTGLRDTIYF. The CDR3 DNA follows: TGCGCCAGCAGCCAAAATACAGGGTTAAGAGACACCATATATTTT.

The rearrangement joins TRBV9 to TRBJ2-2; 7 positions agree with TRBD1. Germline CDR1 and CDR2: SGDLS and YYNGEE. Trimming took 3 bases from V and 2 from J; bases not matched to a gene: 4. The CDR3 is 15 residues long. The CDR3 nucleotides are TGTGCCAGCAGCGCGAGGACAGGTAACACCGGGGAGCTGTTTTTT. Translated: CASSARTGNTGELFF.

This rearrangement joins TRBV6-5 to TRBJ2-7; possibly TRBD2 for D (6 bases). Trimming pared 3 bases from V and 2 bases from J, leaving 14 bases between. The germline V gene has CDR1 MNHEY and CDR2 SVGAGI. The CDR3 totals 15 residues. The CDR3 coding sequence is TGTGCCAGCAGTTATGGGCTAGCGAGAACCTACGAGCAGTACTTC. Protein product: CASSYGLARTYEQYF.

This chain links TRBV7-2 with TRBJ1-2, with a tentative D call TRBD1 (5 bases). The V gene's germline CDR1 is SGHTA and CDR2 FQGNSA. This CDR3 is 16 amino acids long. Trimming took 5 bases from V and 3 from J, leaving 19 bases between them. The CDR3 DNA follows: TGTGCCAGCAGCCCATGGGGAGGGGCAATGGACTATGGCTACACCTTC. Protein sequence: CASSPWGGAMDYGYTF.

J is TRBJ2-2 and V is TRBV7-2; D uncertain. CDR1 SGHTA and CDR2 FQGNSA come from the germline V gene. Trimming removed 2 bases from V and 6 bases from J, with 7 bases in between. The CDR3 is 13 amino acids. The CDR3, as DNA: TGTGCCAGCAGCTTAAGGAGTTCCGGGGAGCTGTTTTTT. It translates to CASSLRSSGELFF.

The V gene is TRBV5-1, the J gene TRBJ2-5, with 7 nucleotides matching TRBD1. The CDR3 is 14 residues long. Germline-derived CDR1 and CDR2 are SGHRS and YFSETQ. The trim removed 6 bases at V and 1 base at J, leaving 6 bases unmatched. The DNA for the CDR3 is TGCGCCAGCACCCAACAGGGGTTCCAAGAGACCCAGTACTTC. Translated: CASTQQGFQETQYF. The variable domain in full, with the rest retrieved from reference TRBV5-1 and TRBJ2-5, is KAGVTQTPRYLIKTRGQQVTLSCSPISGHRSVSWYQQTPGQGLQFLFEYFSETQRNKGNFPGRFSGRQFSNSRSEMNVSTLELGDSALYLCASTQQGFQETQYFGPGTRLLVL.

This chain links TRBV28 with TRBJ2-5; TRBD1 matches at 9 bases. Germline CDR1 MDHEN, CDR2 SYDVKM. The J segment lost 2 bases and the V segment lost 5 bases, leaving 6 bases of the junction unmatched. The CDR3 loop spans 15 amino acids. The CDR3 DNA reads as TGTGCCAGCAGTCCCGGACAGGGGCGACAAGAGACCCAGTACTTC. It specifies CASSPGQGRQETQYF. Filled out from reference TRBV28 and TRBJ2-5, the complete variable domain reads DVKVTQSSRYLVKRTGEKVFLECVQDMDHENMFWYRQDPGLGLRLIYFSYDVKMKEKGDIPEGYSVSREKKERFSLILESASTNQTSMYLCASSPGQGRQETQYFGPGTRLLVL.

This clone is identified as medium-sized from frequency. CDR3 DNA: TGTGCCAGAGGGACAGGGGATAGCAATCAGCCCCAGCATTTT. Translation gives CARGTGDSNQPQHF. The J gene is TRBJ1-5, the V gene TRBV10-3, with TRBD1 identical over 10 bases. The CDR3 totals 14 residues. J gave up 0 bases and V 10 bases, and 3 bases lay outside the gene matches. Germline CDR1 ENHRY, CDR2 SYGVKD.

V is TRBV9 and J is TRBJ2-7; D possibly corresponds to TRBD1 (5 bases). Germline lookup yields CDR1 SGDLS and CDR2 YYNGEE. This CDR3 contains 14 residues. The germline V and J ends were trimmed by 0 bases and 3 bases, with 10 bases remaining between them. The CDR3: CASSVGTPDYEQYF. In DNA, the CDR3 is TGTGCCAGCAGCGTAGGGACACCGGACTACGAGCAGTACTTC.

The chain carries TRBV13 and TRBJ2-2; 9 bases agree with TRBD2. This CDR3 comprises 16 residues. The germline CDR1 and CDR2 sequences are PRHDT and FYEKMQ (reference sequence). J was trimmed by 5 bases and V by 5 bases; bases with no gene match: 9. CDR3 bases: TGTGCCAGCAGCGCCCTGCGGGGGGGCCGGACCGGGGAGCTGTTTTTT. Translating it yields CASSALRGGRTGELFF.